The 2 T cell receptor beta chains in this list originate from one sample, sequenced in a study of cytomegalovirus exposure and HLA in healthy donors. The PCR was carried out with 60 Vbeta primers and 13 Jbeta primers. Generated by immunoSEQ multiplex PCR, the TCRdb table keeps only in-frame clones and is missing some. Of nearly 110,000 clones listed, around 67% were seen once; the top ten hold 12% to 15%. The source material was PBMCs. These receptors originate from a woman in her 40s in good health and CMV-seropositive.

The chain carries TRBV11-3 and TRBJ2-1, with 9 bases fitting TRBD2. Germline V gene data show CDR1 as SGHNT and CDR2 as YENEEA. The CDR3 consists of 16 residues. After removal of 1 base from V and 0 bases from J, the junction contained 1 base not matched to a gene. The CDR3 reads CASSLVAGASYNEQFF. DNA of the CDR3: TGTGCCAGCAGCTTAGTAGCGGGGGCCTCCTACAATGAGCAGTTCTTC.

This sequence joins TRBV7-9 and TRBJ2-3; D call uncertain. The V and J ends lost 4 bases and 6 bases respectively, with 14 bases between them. Per the germline V gene, CDR1 is SEHNR and CDR2 is FQNEAQ (reference sequence). This CDR3 is built from 14 residues. This chain's CDR3 is CASSSSTRVDTQYF. CDR3 coding DNA: TGTGCCAGCAGCTCCTCAACCCGAGTGGATACGCAGTATTTT.